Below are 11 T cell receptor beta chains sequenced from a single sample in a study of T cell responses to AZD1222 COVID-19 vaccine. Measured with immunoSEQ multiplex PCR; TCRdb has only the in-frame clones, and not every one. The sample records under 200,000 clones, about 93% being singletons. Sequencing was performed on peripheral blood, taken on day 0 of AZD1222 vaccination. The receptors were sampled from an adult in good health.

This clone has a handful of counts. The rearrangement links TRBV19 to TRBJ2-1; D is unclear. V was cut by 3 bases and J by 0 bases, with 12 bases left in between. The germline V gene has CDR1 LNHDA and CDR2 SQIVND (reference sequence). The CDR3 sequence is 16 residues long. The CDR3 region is CASSILRTISYNEQFF. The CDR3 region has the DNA TGTGCCAGTAGTATTTTGAGAACCATCTCCTACAATGAGCAGTTCTTC.

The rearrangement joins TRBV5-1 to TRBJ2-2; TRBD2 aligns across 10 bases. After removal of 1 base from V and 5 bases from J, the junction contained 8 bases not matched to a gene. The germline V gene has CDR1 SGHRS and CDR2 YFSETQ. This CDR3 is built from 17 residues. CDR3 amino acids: CASSLYQREGITGELFF. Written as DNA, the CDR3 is TGCGCCAGCAGCTTGTACCAGCGGGAGGGCATAACCGGGGAGCTGTTTTTT.

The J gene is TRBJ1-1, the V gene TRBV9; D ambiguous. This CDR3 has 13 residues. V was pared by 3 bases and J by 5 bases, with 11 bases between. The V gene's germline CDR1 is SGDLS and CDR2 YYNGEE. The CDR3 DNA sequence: TGTGCCAGCAGCGCGGGCCCTCCAACTGAAGCTTTCTTT. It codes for CASSAGPPTEAFF.

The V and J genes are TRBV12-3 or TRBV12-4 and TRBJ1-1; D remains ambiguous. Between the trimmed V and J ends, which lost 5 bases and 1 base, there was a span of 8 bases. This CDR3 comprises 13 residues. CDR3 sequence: CASSVKENTEAFF. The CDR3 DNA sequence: TGTGCCAGCAGTGTGAAGGAGAACACTGAAGCTTTCTTT.

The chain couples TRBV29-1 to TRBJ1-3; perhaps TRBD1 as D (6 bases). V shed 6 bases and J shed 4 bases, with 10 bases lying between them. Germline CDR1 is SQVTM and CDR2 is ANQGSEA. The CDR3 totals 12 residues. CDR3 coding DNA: TGCAGCGTCAGGGGTTTAGGAAACACCATATATTTT. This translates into CSVRGLGNTIYF.

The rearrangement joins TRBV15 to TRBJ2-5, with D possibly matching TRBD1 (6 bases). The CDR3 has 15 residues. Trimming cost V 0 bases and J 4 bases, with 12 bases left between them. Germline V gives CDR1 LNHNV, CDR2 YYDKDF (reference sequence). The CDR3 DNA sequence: TGTGCCACCAGCAGAGATCGACAGGTCGGAGAGACCCAGTACTTC. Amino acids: CATSRDRQVGETQYF.

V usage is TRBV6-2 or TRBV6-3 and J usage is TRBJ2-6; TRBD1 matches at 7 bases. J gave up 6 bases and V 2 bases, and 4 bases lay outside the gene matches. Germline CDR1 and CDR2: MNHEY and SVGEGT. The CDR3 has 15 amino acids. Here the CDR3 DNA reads TGTGCCAGCAGTTACGCGACAGGGTTGGCCAACGTCCTGACTTTC. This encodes CASSYATGLANVLTF.

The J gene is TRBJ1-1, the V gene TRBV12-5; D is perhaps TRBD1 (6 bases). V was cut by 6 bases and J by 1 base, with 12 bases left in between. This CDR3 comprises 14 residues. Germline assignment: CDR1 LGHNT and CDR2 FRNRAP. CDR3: CASGQSGANTEAFF. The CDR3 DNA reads TGTGCTAGTGGCCAATCGGGGGCGAACACTGAAGCTTTCTTT. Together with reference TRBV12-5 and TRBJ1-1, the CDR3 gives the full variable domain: DARVTQTPRHKVTEMGQEVTMRCQPILGHNTVFWYRQTMMQGLELLAYFRNRAPLDDSGMPKDRFSAEMPDATLATLKIQPSEPRDSAVYFCASGQSGANTEAFFGQGTRLTVV.

The chain's CDR3 is CASSLGLGTGNQPQHF. CDR3 sequence (DNA): TGTGCCAGCAGCTTAGGCCTAGGGACAGGGAATCAGCCCCAGCATTTT. V is TRBV7-6 and J is TRBJ1-5, with TRBD1 matching over 9 bases. The CDR3 length is 16 residues. J lost 4 bases, V lost 1 base, and 5 bases had no gene match. CDR1 and CDR2 (germline): SGHVS, FNYEAQ.

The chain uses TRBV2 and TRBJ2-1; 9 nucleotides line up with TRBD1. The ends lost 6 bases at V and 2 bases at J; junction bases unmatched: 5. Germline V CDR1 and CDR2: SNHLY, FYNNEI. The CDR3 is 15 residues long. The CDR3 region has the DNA TGTGCCAGCAGCGCAACAGGGGGCGCCTACAATGAGCAGTTCTTC. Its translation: CASSATGGAYNEQFF. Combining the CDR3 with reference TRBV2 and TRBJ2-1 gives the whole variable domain EPEVTQTPSHQVTQMGQEVILRCVPISNHLYFYWYRQILGQKVEFLVSFYNNEISEKSEIFDDQFSVERPDGSNFTLKIRSTKLEDSAMYFCASSATGGAYNEQFFGPGTRLTVL.

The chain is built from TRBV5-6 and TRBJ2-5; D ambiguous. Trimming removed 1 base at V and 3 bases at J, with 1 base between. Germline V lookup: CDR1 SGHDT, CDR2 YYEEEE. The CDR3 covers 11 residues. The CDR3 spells CASSLKETQYF. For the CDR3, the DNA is TGTGCCAGCAGCTTGAAAGAGACCCAGTACTTC.